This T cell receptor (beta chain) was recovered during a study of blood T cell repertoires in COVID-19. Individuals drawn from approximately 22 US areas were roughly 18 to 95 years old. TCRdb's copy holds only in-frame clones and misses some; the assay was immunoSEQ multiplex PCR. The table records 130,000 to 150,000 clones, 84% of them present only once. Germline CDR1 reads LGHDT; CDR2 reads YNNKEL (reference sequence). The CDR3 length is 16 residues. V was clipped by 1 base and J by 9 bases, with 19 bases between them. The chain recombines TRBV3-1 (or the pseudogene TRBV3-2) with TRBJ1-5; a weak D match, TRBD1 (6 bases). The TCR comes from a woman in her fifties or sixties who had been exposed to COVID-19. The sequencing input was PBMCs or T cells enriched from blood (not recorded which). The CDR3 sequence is CASSQGQGTLGRPQHF. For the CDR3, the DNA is TGTGCCAGCAGCCAAGGGCAGGGGACCCTGGGTCGGCCCCAGCATTTT.